The 5 T cell receptor beta chains below all came from one sample that was sequenced in a study of T cell changes during pregnancy in multiple sclerosis. Clones were sequenced by immunoSEQ multiplex PCR, and TCRdb holds only the in-frame ones, with some missing. Of more than 55,000 clones in the sample, approximately 90% were seen once. Specimen: peripheral blood, collected after pregnancy. These receptors were collected from a female donor in good health, enrolled as a control in a pregnancy study.

This clone appeared once. The CDR3 protein is CASSSAGGNNEQFF. The CDR3 coding sequence is TGTGCCAGTAGTAGCGCGGGAGGGAACAATGAGCAGTTCTTC. The chain uses TRBV19 and TRBJ2-1; 9 positions agree with TRBD2. Germline values: CDR1 LNHDA, CDR2 SQIVND (reference sequence). The CDR3 consists of 14 residues. With 4 bases clipped from V and 5 bases from J, the junction kept 3 bases outside the gene matches.

The V gene is TRBV7-2, the J gene TRBJ1-2; 7 nucleotides match TRBD1. The junction had 9 bases not matched to a gene; V was cut back by 4 bases and J by 1 base. CDR1 and CDR2 (germline): SGHTA, FQGNSA. The CDR3 is made up of 16 amino acids. The CDR3 protein is CASSSQPGQINYGYTF. CDR3 in DNA: TGTGCCAGCAGCTCACAGCCGGGACAGATTAACTATGGCTACACCTTC.

The gene calls are TRBV15 and TRBJ1-2; D not resolved. V lost 6 bases and J 3 bases, leaving 14 bases between the germline ends. Germline lookup yields CDR1 LNHNV and CDR2 YYDKDF (reference sequence). The CDR3 runs to 14 residues. CDR3 amino acids: CATRAAAFHYGYTF. The CDR3 coding sequence is TGTGCCACCAGGGCGGCTGCCTTTCACTATGGCTACACCTTC.

The V gene is TRBV5-1, the J gene TRBJ1-2; D ambiguous. CDR1 and CDR2 (germline): SGHRS, YFSETQ. V gave up 0 bases and J gave up 5 bases, with 5 bases separating them. This CDR3 is 12 amino acids long. The CDR3 DNA reads as TGCGCCAGCAGCTTGGGGCCATATGGCTACACCTTC. Its translation is CASSLGPYGYTF.

Notes on this clone: An end of the junction does not agree with germline; a read error may underlie this. V and J are TRBV9 and TRBJ2-1, with 10 bases matching TRBD2. Looked up from germline, CDR1 is SGDLS and CDR2 is YYNGEE. CDR3 size: 16 residues. The CDR3 region has the DNA TGTGCCAGCAGCGTAGAAAGCGGGAGGGCCTATAATGAGCAGTTCTTC. Protein sequence: CASSVESGRAYNEQFF.